A single sample gave rise to the 15 T cell receptor beta chains below, sequenced in a study of T-cell reconstitution after alpha-beta-depleted transplantation in children (dated by TCRdb to about 2016). In the paper's terms, the treatment or condition label means: allogeneic hematopoietic cell transplantation with graft depleted of TCRalphabeta T cells and CD19 B cells. The library was obtained by PCR. The run used an Illumina HiSeq 2500. To normalize quantification of the TCRbeta repertoire, the TCR libraries were built with molecular barcoding that relied on unique molecular identifiers. TCRdb handled the public reads itself, with Q25 trimming in fastp and clone calling in MiXCR, and kept productive beta chains. Rows matching on CDR3 protein sequence are summarized as one entry with the most common DNA and genes. The sample yields around 960,000 distinct CDR3 sequences; under 30% were counted once. In total, the top ten clones hold approximately 30% of the sample.

Sequencing used PBMCs, mostly from graft donor cells, obtained 360 days after TCRalphabeta/CD19-depleted stem cell transplant. The receptors come from a boy younger than two who had a stem cell transplant for SCID, so the T cells may come from the graft donor.

V gene TRBV7-9 combines with J gene TRBJ1-4; 9 nucleotides line up with TRBD1. Looked up from germline, CDR1 is SEHNR and CDR2 is FQNEAQ (reference sequence). Trimming cost V 5 bases and J 6 bases; bases outside gene matches: 7. The CDR3 length is 15 residues. This chain's CDR3 is CASSVQGARDEKLFF. The CDR3 DNA is TGTGCCAGCAGCGTACAGGGGGCGCGGGATGAAAAACTGTTTTTT.

This clonotype appeared a few times. This chain uses TRBV29-1 with TRBJ2-5; D remains ambiguous. Trimming pared 6 bases from V and 4 bases from J, leaving 15 bases between. CDR1 and CDR2 (germline): SQVTM, ANQGSEA. This CDR3 is 13 amino acids long. The CDR3 spells CSVVDWLVETQYF. The CDR3 DNA reads as TGCAGCGTGGTAGATTGGTTGGTAGAGACCCAGTACTTC.

This clonotype was counted at least ten times. V usage is TRBV4-1 and J usage is TRBJ2-3; D is uncertain. The V and J ends lost 2 bases and 0 bases respectively, with 9 bases between them. Germline assignment: CDR1 MGHRA and CDR2 YSYEKL. The CDR3 contains 15 residues. Written as DNA, the CDR3 is TGCGCCAGCAGCCAACGAGGATCTAGCACAGATACGCAGTATTTT. Translated: CASSQRGSSTDTQYF.

The chain joins TRBV5-1 to TRBJ2-1; D gene ambiguous. The CDR3 sequence is 12 residues long. Germline CDR1 is SGHRS and CDR2 is YFSETQ. Trimming shortened V by 3 bases and J by 7 bases, and 8 bases separated the two germline ends. The CDR3 here is CASSWLGNEQFF. In DNA, the CDR3 is TGCGCCAGCAGCTGGTTGGGAAATGAGCAGTTCTTC.

This clonotype showed up just a few times. The chain employs TRBV7-3 and TRBJ1-1; D is unresolved. The CDR3 loop spans 16 amino acids. In germline, CDR1 is SGHTA, CDR2 FQGTGA. Trimming cost V 5 bases and J 2 bases, with 18 bases left between them. Here the CDR3 DNA reads TGTGCCAGCAGCCAAGGGTCGGCGGGCGGTAACACTGAAGCTTTCTTT. It codes for CASSQGSAGGNTEAFF. Variable domain in full (rest from reference TRBV7-3 and TRBJ1-1): GAGVSQTPSNKVTEKGKYVELRCDPISGHTALYWYRQSLGQGPEFLIYFQGTGAADDSGLPNDRFFAVRPEGSVSTLKIQRTERGDSAVYLCASSQGSAGGNTEAFFGQGTRLTVV.

In this sample, this clonotype turned up a few times. The V call is TRBV4-3, the J call TRBJ2-7; 9 bases are a match to TRBD2. J was trimmed by 6 bases and V by 4 bases; bases with no gene match: 10. The CDR3 extends over 15 amino acids. Germline lookup yields CDR1 LGHNA and CDR2 YSLEER. Written as DNA, the CDR3 is TGCGCCAGCAGCCCACTAGCGGGTGATTCGTTCGAGCAGTACTTC. Amino acids: CASSPLAGDSFEQYF.

This chain links TRBV9 with TRBJ2-7, with 12 nucleotides matching TRBD2. The V and J ends lost 0 bases and 0 bases, in that order; junction bases with no gene match: 1. Germline V gene lookup returns CDR1 SGDLS and CDR2 YYNGEE. The CDR3 consists of 16 residues. CDR3 residues: CASSVGLAGDSYEQYF. CDR3 in DNA: TGTGCCAGCAGCGTAGGACTAGCGGGGGACTCCTACGAGCAGTACTTC.

V gene TRBV4-1 combines with J gene TRBJ2-5, with 8 bases identical to TRBD2. The CDR3 is made up of 16 amino acids. The ends lost 0 bases at V and 4 bases at J; junction bases unmatched: 7. CDR1 and CDR2 (germline): MGHRA, YSYEKL. The CDR3 loop is CASSQEETSEAETQYF. The CDR3 region has the DNA TGCGCCAGCAGCCAAGAGGAGACTAGCGAGGCAGAGACCCAGTACTTC.

This clonotype was observed many times. The CDR3 reads CATSTSSYNEQFF. In nucleotides, the CDR3 is TGCGCCACCAGTACGAGCTCCTACAATGAGCAGTTCTTC. This chain uses TRBV5-1 with TRBJ2-1; D ambiguous. Germline loops: CDR1 SGHRS, CDR2 YFSETQ. The V gene lost 9 bases and the J gene lost 0 bases, with 10 bases spanning the gap. The CDR3 consists of 13 residues. Looking up the rest from reference TRBV5-1 and TRBJ2-1 gives the full variable domain: KAGVTQTPRYLIKTRGQQVTLSCSPISGHRSVSWYQQTPGQGLQFLFEYFSETQRNKGNFPGRFSGRQFSNSRSEMNVSTLELGDSALYLCATSTSSYNEQFFGPGTRLTVL.

There are a few counts of this clonotype. The chain has TRBV27 and TRBJ2-1, with 7 bases identical to TRBD1. This CDR3 region has 14 residues. Germline V lookup: CDR1 MNHEY, CDR2 SMNVEV (reference sequence). V lost 1 base and J lost 9; bases outside the gene matches: 6. CDR3 nucleotide sequence: TGTGCCAGCAGTTTATTGAGGGGGCAGACTGAGCAGTTCTTC. Residues: CASSLLRGQTEQFF.

This chain uses TRBV18 with TRBJ2-2, with TRBD2 as a possible D gene (6 bases). Germline values: CDR1 KGHSH, CDR2 LQKENI. The CDR3 spans 16 residues. V was clipped by 5 bases and J by 0 bases, with 13 bases between them. CDR3 amino acids: CASSIQDYSNTGELFF. The DNA for the CDR3 is TGTGCCAGCTCAATTCAGGACTATTCGAACACCGGGGAGCTGTTTTTT.

Only one count was recorded for this clonotype. A read error may explain this, as a much larger clone is one base away. The chain couples TRBV6-4 to TRBJ2-1, with TRBD2 as a possible D gene (5 bases). V lost 8 bases and J 7 bases, leaving 15 bases between the germline ends. Germline V lookup: CDR1 MRHNA, CDR2 SNTAGT. This CDR3 spans 13 amino acids. For the CDR3, the DNA is TGTGCCAGCTGTTTTACCAGGAGGAATGAGCAGTTCTTC. Translated, it gives CASCFTRRNEQFF.

A few counts support this clonotype. The chain has TRBV9 and TRBJ1-1, with TRBD1 identical over 12 bases. Trimming cost V 2 bases and J 11 bases; bases outside gene matches: 4. The CDR3 has 13 amino acids. Germline CDR1 reads SGDLS; CDR2 reads YYNGEE. For the CDR3, the DNA is TGTGCCAGCAGCGTGGGACAGGGGGCGCCGGCTTTCTTT. It codes for CASSVGQGAPAFF.

This rearrangement joins TRBV6-1 to TRBJ1-5, with a possible D match to TRBD1 (5 bases). Between the trimmed V and J ends, which lost 6 bases and 5 bases, there was a span of 11 bases. The CDR3 totals 13 residues. Germline values: CDR1 MNHNS, CDR2 SASEGT. CDR3 DNA sequence: TGTGCCAGCAGATGGGGGGTTGATCAGCCCCAGCATTTT. Residues: CASRWGVDQPQHF.

This clonotype turned up a few times. This chain uses TRBV7-3 with TRBJ2-1, with D maybe TRBD2 (7 bases). This CDR3 spans 14 amino acids. Germline CDR1 SGHTA, CDR2 FQGTGA. The V gene lost 1 base and the J gene lost 6 bases, with 10 bases spanning the gap. The CDR3 loop is CASSLMGGRNEQFF. In DNA, the CDR3 is TGTGCCAGCAGCTTAATGGGGGGGCGCAATGAGCAGTTCTTC. Using reference TRBV7-3 and TRBJ2-1 for the parts outside the CDR3, the full variable domain is GAGVSQTPSNKVTEKGKYVELRCDPISGHTALYWYRQSLGQGPEFLIYFQGTGAADDSGLPNDRFFAVRPEGSVSTLKIQRTERGDSAVYLCASSLMGGRNEQFFGPGTRLTVL.